Below, 27 T cell receptor beta chains from the same sample are listed, as sequenced in a study of T cell responses to AZD1222 COVID-19 vaccine. The table came from immunoSEQ multiplex PCR; TCRdb's copy has only in-frame clones and leaves some out. The sample yields some 80,000 clones, around 89% seen once. The sample here was peripheral blood, taken on day 0 of AZD1222 vaccination. The receptors come from an adult in good health.

This chain links TRBV7-9 with TRBJ1-4; a weak D match, TRBD1 (6 bases). Deletions cut 4 bases from V and 0 bases from J, with 15 bases between. The germline CDR1 and CDR2 sequences are SEHNR and FQNEAQ (reference sequence). The CDR3 has 17 residues. CDR3 region: CASSSGATKSTNEKLFF. CDR3 sequence (DNA): TGTGCCAGCAGCTCAGGGGCAACGAAATCAACTAATGAAAAACTGTTTTTT.

The V and J genes are TRBV19 and TRBJ1-6; D might be TRBD1 (6 bases). The V gene lost 3 bases and the J gene lost 4 bases, with 13 bases spanning the gap. Per germline, CDR1 LNHDA and CDR2 SQIVND (reference sequence). The CDR3 spans 16 residues. The CDR3 DNA sequence: TGTGCCAGTAGTATGCGTGGGGGCGGTTATAATTCACCCCTCCACTTT. It is translated as CASSMRGGGYNSPLHF.

V usage is TRBV6-6 and J usage is TRBJ1-1; D not certain. Between the trimmed V and J ends, which lost 3 bases and 1 base, there was a span of 9 bases. Looked up from germline, CDR1 is MNHNY and CDR2 is SVGAGI (reference sequence). The CDR3 covers 14 residues. CDR3 amino acids: CASSYSAANTEAFF. CDR3 in DNA: TGTGCCAGCAGTTATAGCGCGGCGAACACTGAAGCTTTCTTT.

V gene TRBV6-6 combines with J gene TRBJ2-4, with 7 nucleotides matching TRBD2. The germline gives CDR1 MNHNY, CDR2 SVGAGI (reference sequence). J gave up 10 bases and V 5 bases, and 14 bases lay outside the gene matches. This CDR3 has 15 residues. This CDR3 is CASSPPQRGIGIQYF. The CDR3 nucleotides read TGTGCCAGCAGTCCACCTCAGCGGGGCATAGGGATTCAGTACTTC.

The V gene is TRBV6-1, the J gene TRBJ2-3; D possibly corresponds to TRBD2 (5 bases). The CDR3 contains 16 residues. Between the trimmed V and J ends, which lost 2 bases and 0 bases, there was a span of 12 bases. Germline values: CDR1 MNHNS, CDR2 SASEGT. The CDR3 is CASSERAGTSTDTQYF. In DNA form, the CDR3 reads TGTGCCAGCAGTGAAAGGGCGGGCACTAGCACAGATACGCAGTATTTT.

In DNA form, the CDR3 reads TGTGCCAGTAGCTCCCCTGGACGGACCGGGGAGCTGTTTTTT. Translated: CASSSPGRTGELFF. V is TRBV19 and J is TRBJ2-2; D is unclear. V lost 6 bases to trimming and J lost 5 bases, with 13 bases between them. Germline CDR1 reads LNHDA; CDR2 reads SQIVND (reference sequence). CDR3 length: 14 residues.

The CDR3 bases are TGTGCCACCCACCCCGAGGATACCTACGAGCAGTACTTC. Translating gives CATHPEDTYEQYF. V is TRBV6-5 and J is TRBJ2-7; D not certain. The CDR3 is made up of 13 amino acids. Trimming removed 10 bases at V and 2 bases at J, with 15 bases between. Per the germline V gene, CDR1 is MNHEY and CDR2 is SVGAGI.

The chain has TRBV19 and TRBJ1-2; 12 bases are a match to TRBD1. The CDR3 runs to 15 residues. Germline V gene lookup returns CDR1 LNHDA and CDR2 SQIVND (reference sequence). With V trimmed by 7 bases and J by 8 bases, 11 bases remained unmatched. The DNA for the CDR3 is TGTGCCAGTACCGGACCGGGACAGGGGGCACAGGGCTACACCTTC. It specifies CASTGPGQGAQGYTF.

With respect to this clone: An end of the junction differs from the germline gene, which may be a read error. The rearrangement joins TRBV5-1 to TRBJ1-4, with a tentative D call TRBD1 (5 bases). Germline CDR1 is SGHRS and CDR2 is YFSETQ. This CDR3 contains 14 residues. The CDR3 DNA is TGTGCCAGCAGCCCTGGGGCGGCTAATGAAAAACTGTTTTTT. Translation: CASSPGAANEKLFF.

This chain connects TRBV11-1 to TRBJ2-5; D is possibly TRBD1 or TRBD2 (5 bases each). CDR3 size: 15 residues. With 1 base removed from V and 1 base from J, the gap between germline ends came to 10 bases. Looked up from germline, CDR1 is SGHAT and CDR2 is FQDESV (reference sequence). This CDR3 reads CASSLGMGTQETQYF. The CDR3 bases are TGTGCCAGCAGCTTAGGGATGGGGACCCAAGAGACCCAGTACTTC.

The chain couples TRBV6-2 or TRBV6-3 to TRBJ1-1; D not resolved. V was shortened by 0 bases and J by 5 bases, with 7 bases between the two germline ends. The CDR3 consists of 13 residues. CDR1 is MNHEY and CDR2 is SVGEGT in the germline V gene. The CDR3 DNA sequence: TGTGCCAGCAGTTACTCTGTGGGGACTGAAGCTTTCTTT. Translation gives CASSYSVGTEAFF.

The chain joins TRBV6-1 to TRBJ2-7, with D tentatively TRBD2 (6 bases). Trimming shortened V by 0 bases and J by 2 bases, and 14 bases separated the two germline ends. Germline CDR1 is MNHNS and CDR2 is SASEGT. The CDR3 spans 16 residues. CDR3 bases: TGTGCCAGCAGTGAAGCTGGCAGGAGGGTCCCCTACGAGCAGTACTTC. Protein: CASSEAGRRVPYEQYF.

The chain has TRBV7-9 and TRBJ1-1; no definite D call. CDR1 SEHNR and CDR2 FQNEAQ come from the germline V gene (reference sequence). V lost 2 bases and J lost 2, with 6 bases in between. This CDR3 region has 13 residues. Written as DNA, the CDR3 is TGTGCCAGCAGCTTAACCCGCAACACTGAAGCTTTCTTT. Amino acid sequence: CASSLTRNTEAFF.

The chain joins TRBV28 to TRBJ1-2, with D tentatively TRBD1 (5 bases). Germline-derived CDR1 and CDR2 are MDHEN and SYDVKM. V was shortened by 0 bases and J by 5 bases, with 28 bases between the two germline ends. CDR3 length: 20 residues. CDR3 DNA: TGTGCCAGCAGTTTATGGTCCCTACGCACCGACGGGGAGAAGGGGTATGGCTACACCTTC. It encodes CASSLWSLRTDGEKGYGYTF.

This chain joins TRBV9 and TRBJ2-2; D gene uncertain. V was clipped by 6 bases and J by 0 bases, with 9 bases between them. Germline V lookup: CDR1 SGDLS, CDR2 YYNGEE. CDR3 length: 14 residues. This CDR3 is CASKESANTGELFF. CDR3 bases: TGTGCCAGCAAGGAATCCGCGAACACCGGGGAGCTGTTTTTT.

In the case of this clone: A read error may account for a junction end that differs from germline. The J gene is TRBJ2-1, the V gene TRBV7-3, with TRBD1 as a possible D gene (5 bases). CDR3 length: 16 residues. The V gene's germline CDR1 is SGHTA and CDR2 FQGTGA. The CDR3 region is CASSLTGASSYNEQFF. CDR3 DNA sequence: TGTGCCAGCAGCCTAACAGGCGCCAGCTCCTACAATGAGCAGTTCTTC. Variable domain in full (rest from reference TRBV7-3 and TRBJ2-1): GAGVSQTPSNKVTEKGKYVELRCDPISGHTALYWYRQSLGQGPEFLIYFQGTGAADDSGLPNDRFFAVRPEGSVSTLKIQRTERGDSAVYLCASSLTGASSYNEQFFGPGTRLTVL.

This clone was seen a handful of times. V and J are TRBV5-1 and TRBJ2-2; the D gene is possibly TRBD2 (6 bases). CDR1 is SGHRS and CDR2 is YFSETQ in the germline V gene. V lost 6 bases, J lost 5 bases, and 20 bases lay in between. The CDR3 consists of 16 residues. CDR3 amino acids: CASKPRDSWGTGELFF. CDR3 sequence (DNA): TGCGCCAGCAAACCCCGGGACTCCTGGGGTACCGGGGAGCTGTTTTTT.

This chain uses TRBV2 with TRBJ1-2; 7 nucleotides agree with TRBD1. The CDR3 consists of 14 residues. Germline V gene data show CDR1 as SNHLY and CDR2 as FYNNEI. J was trimmed by 8 bases and V by 4 bases; bases with no gene match: 10. The CDR3: CASSVQGVSGGYTF. CDR3 nucleotide sequence: TGTGCCAGCAGTGTTCAGGGGGTTAGCGGAGGCTACACCTTC.

The gene calls are TRBV10-3 and TRBJ1-4; tentative D call: TRBD1 (5 bases). The CDR3 contains 14 residues. V lost 4 bases to trimming and J lost 8 bases, with 14 bases between them. CDR1 is ENHRY, CDR2 SYGVKD, per germline. Written as DNA, the CDR3 is TGTGCCATCAGTGCGGGCCAGGGCGGGGAAAAACTGTTTTTT. Its protein is CAISAGQGGEKLFF.

The chain carries TRBV6-5 and TRBJ2-1; 10 bases map to TRBD2. V shed 2 bases, J shed 10 bases, and the junction held 8 bases outside the gene matches. This CDR3 has 15 amino acids. From germline, CDR1 is MNHEY and CDR2 SVGAGI. The CDR3 coding sequence is TGTGCCAGCAGTTACCAGCGGGGGGGCCTTTGGGAGCAGTTCTTC. This codes for CASSYQRGGLWEQFF.

J is TRBJ1-5 and V is TRBV27; D gene uncertain. V shed 11 bases and J shed 0 bases, with 14 bases lying between them. Per the germline V gene, CDR1 is MNHEY and CDR2 is SMNVEV (reference sequence). The CDR3 is 14 residues long. Written as DNA, the CDR3 is TGTGCCTCCGGGTGGGGTAATAGCAATCAGCCCCAGCATTTT. Protein sequence: CASGWGNSNQPQHF.

This clone was observed once. The chain has TRBV9 and TRBJ1-2; D is possibly TRBD1 (5 bases). The length of the CDR3 is 15 residues. CDR1 and CDR2 (germline): SGDLS, YYNGEE. V was cut by 3 bases and J by 5 bases, with 17 bases left in between. The CDR3 DNA reads as TGTGCCAGCAGCGCCCGGGGCGCCGACTTTTATGGCTACACCTTC. It codes for CASSARGADFYGYTF.

V is TRBV19 and J is TRBJ1-2; 9 nucleotides align to TRBD1. CDR1 and CDR2 from the germline V gene are LNHDA and SQIVND (reference sequence). CDR3 length: 13 residues. The trim removed 6 bases at V and 2 bases at J, leaving 1 base unmatched. DNA for the CDR3: TGTGCCAGTAGGGGGACAGGGAACTATGGCTACACCTTC. Amino acids: CASRGTGNYGYTF.

This sequence joins TRBV12-3 or TRBV12-4 and TRBJ1-1, with D unresolved. This CDR3 contains 12 residues. V was pared by 5 bases and J by 4 bases, with 8 bases between. The CDR3 sequence: CASSPSGTEAFF. The CDR3 region has the DNA TGTGCCAGCAGTCCCTCAGGCACTGAAGCTTTCTTT.

This sequence joins TRBV7-9 and TRBJ1-5; D may be TRBD1 (5 bases). V dropped 4 bases and J dropped 9 bases, with 16 bases sitting between them. CDR1 and CDR2 from the germline V gene are SEHNR and FQNEAQ (reference sequence). CDR3 length equals 14 residues. CDR3: CASSWGRDNGPQHF. The CDR3 DNA is TGTGCCAGCAGCTGGGGACGGGATAATGGGCCCCAGCATTTT.

This clone was recorded once. The V and J genes are TRBV7-3 and TRBJ2-2, with 9 bases that match TRBD1. The J segment lost 3 bases and the V segment lost 6 bases, leaving 8 bases of the junction unmatched. Germline assignment: CDR1 SGHTA and CDR2 FQGTGA. CDR3 length equals 16 residues. The CDR3 DNA reads as TGTGCCAGCAGGGGAGGACAGGGGCTTTACACCGGGGAGCTGTTTTTT. This codes for CASRGGQGLYTGELFF.

The V call is TRBV6-5, the J call TRBJ1-5; TRBD1 matches 7 bases. This CDR3 is 15 amino acids long. The junction had 7 bases not matched to a gene; V was cut back by 4 bases and J by 4 bases. Germline CDR1 MNHEY, CDR2 SVGAGI. In DNA form, the CDR3 reads TGTGCCAGCAGTTCCACCGGGACAGAAAATCAGCCCCAGCATTTT. Translating it yields CASSSTGTENQPQHF.